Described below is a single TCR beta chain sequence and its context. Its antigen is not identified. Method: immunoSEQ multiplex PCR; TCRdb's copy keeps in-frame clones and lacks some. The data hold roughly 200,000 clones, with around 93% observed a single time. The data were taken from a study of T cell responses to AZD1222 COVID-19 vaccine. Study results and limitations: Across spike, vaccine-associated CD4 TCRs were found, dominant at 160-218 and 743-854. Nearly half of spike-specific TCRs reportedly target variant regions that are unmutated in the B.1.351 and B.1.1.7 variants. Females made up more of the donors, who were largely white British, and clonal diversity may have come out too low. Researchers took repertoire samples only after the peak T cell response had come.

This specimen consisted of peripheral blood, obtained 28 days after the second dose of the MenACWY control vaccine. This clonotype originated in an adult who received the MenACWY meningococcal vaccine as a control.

CDR3 DNA sequence: TGTGCCTGGAGTGAGGAAGAGACCCAGTACTTC. As protein: CAWSEEETQYF. The V gene is TRBV30, the J gene TRBJ2-5, with D uncertain. Germline CDR1 and CDR2: GTSNPN and SVGIG (reference sequence). V lost 1 base to trimming and J lost 3 bases, with 3 bases between them. This CDR3 has 11 residues. The whole variable domain, filled in from reference TRBV30 and TRBJ2-5, reads SQTIHQWPATLVQPVGSPLSLECTVEGTSNPNLYWYRQAAGRGLQLLFYSVGIGQISSEVPQNLSASRPQDRQFILSSKKLLLSDSGFYLCAWSEEETQYFGPGTRLLVL.